The 29 T cell receptor beta chains reported below all come from one sample, sequenced in a study of CD8 T cells in Susac syndrome (dated by TCRdb to about 2019). The method was the immunoSEQ multiplex PCR assay. RNA was extracted using the RNeasy kit, and roughly 0.5 to 1 ug of the RNA was reverse transcribed with random hexamers. The public reads were run again by TCRdb, first through fastp at Q25 and then through MiXCR, and only productive beta chains were kept. Rows merge per CDR3 protein into single entries with the most common DNA and genes. This sample holds fewer than 150,000 distinct CDR3 sequences; around 92% were observed only once. Roughly 0.094% of the sample lies in the top ten. Sequencing was done on a sample of CD4+ T cells from PBMCs. The receptors here all came from a human donor with multiple sclerosis.

This chain uses TRBV3-1 with TRBJ2-7; D possibly matches TRBD1 or TRBD2 (5 bases each). CDR3 size: 12 residues. Germline values: CDR1 LGHDT, CDR2 YNNKEL (reference sequence). The V end lost 2 bases, the J end lost 6 bases, and 8 bases lay between the germline ends. In nucleotides, the CDR3 is TGTGCCAGCAGCCAATATGGGACCGAGCAGTACTTC. It codes for CASSQYGTEQYF.

The chain links TRBV30 to TRBJ1-6, with D possibly being TRBD1 (5 bases). The CDR3 contains 13 residues. V lost 7 bases, J lost 3 bases, and 10 bases lay in between. Germline assignment: CDR1 GTSNPN and CDR2 SVGIG (reference sequence). The CDR3 nucleotides are TGTGCCTCTAGACAGAACTATAATTCACCCCTCCACTTT. Protein product: CASRQNYNSPLHF.

The chain couples TRBV28 to TRBJ1-6, with D hard to call. V lost 6 bases, J lost 0 bases, and 18 bases lay in between. The germline V gene encodes CDR1 MDHEN and CDR2 SYDVKM. CDR3 length: 18 amino acids. The CDR3 loop reads CASSTNHSPNSYNSPLHF. The DNA of the CDR3 is TGTGCCAGCAGCACCAATCACAGCCCGAACTCCTATAATTCACCCCTCCACTTT.

V is TRBV27 and J is TRBJ2-7; TRBD2 is a possible D gene (7 bases). The CDR3 runs 13 residues. Germline V gene lookup returns CDR1 MNHEY and CDR2 SMNVEV (reference sequence). Trimming removed 10 bases from V and 1 base from J, with 14 bases in between. CDR3 in DNA: TGTGCCACCCAACAGGGAGGGTCCTACGAGCAGTACTTC. Protein: CATQQGGSYEQYF.

The chain is built from TRBV5-6 and TRBJ1-5, with TRBD1 matching 9 bases. This CDR3 is 16 amino acids long. Germline CDR1 reads SGHDT; CDR2 reads YYEEEE. Losses at the gene ends were 4 bases for V and 2 bases for J; bases not matched to a gene: 7. This chain's CDR3 is CASSLNRGLGNQPQHF. Written as DNA, the CDR3 is TGTGCCAGCAGCCTCAACAGGGGGCTGGGCAATCAGCCCCAGCATTTT.

The J gene is TRBJ1-5, the V gene TRBV7-9; D perhaps matches TRBD1 (6 bases). CDR3 size: 14 residues. CDR1 and CDR2 from the germline V gene are SEHNR and FQNEAQ (reference sequence). Trimming pared 5 bases from V and 3 bases from J, leaving 11 bases between. CDR3 sequence: CASSQDSHNQPQHF. The CDR3 DNA sequence: TGTGCCAGCAGCCAGGACAGCCACAATCAGCCCCAGCATTTT.

The chain recombines TRBV7-9 with TRBJ1-2; no clear D gene. Germline V CDR1 and CDR2: SEHNR, FQNEAQ (reference sequence). The CDR3 sequence is 12 residues long. V shed 5 bases and J shed 6 bases, with 10 bases lying between them. As DNA, the CDR3 is TGTGCCAGCAGCCAGCAGGTCCATGGCTACACCTTC. Translated: CASSQQVHGYTF. The full variable domain, rest sourced from reference TRBV7-9 and TRBJ1-2, is DTGVSQNPRHKITKRGQNVTFRCDPISEHNRLYWYRQTLGQGPEFLTYFQNEAQLEKSRLLSDRFSAERPKGSFSTLEIQRTEQGDSAMYLCASSQQVHGYTFGSGTRLTVV.

The rearrangement links TRBV3-1 to TRBJ1-1; D not resolved. CDR3 length: 14 amino acids. CDR1 is LGHDT, CDR2 YNNKEL, per germline (reference sequence). Trimming removed 4 bases from V and 8 bases from J, with 17 bases in between. The CDR3 DNA sequence: TGTGCCAGCAGCCTTGAAGGGAGACGGAGAGAAGCTTTCTTT. Its translation: CASSLEGRRREAFF.

The chain employs TRBV20-1 and TRBJ1-1; no clear D gene. Trimming pared 0 bases from V and 4 bases from J, leaving 9 bases between. This CDR3 is 13 amino acids long. Per the germline V gene, CDR1 is DFQATT and CDR2 is SNEGSKA (reference sequence). The CDR3 nucleotides are TGCAGTGCTAGAGACCGGGTCCTCACTGAAGCTTTCTTT. Encoded protein: CSARDRVLTEAFF.

The CDR3 loop reads CAWSRRGLNTEAFF. In DNA, the CDR3 is TGTGCCTGGAGCCGTCGGGGATTGAACACTGAAGCTTTCTTT. The chain combines TRBV30 with TRBJ1-1; unclear D gene. Germline CDR1 GTSNPN, CDR2 SVGIG (reference sequence). The CDR3 runs 14 residues. V was pared by 3 bases and J by 0 bases, with 11 bases between.

This clonotype was seen only a few times. The chain has TRBV5-1 and TRBJ2-1; D tentatively fits TRBD1 or TRBD2 (5 bases each). V was trimmed by 4 bases and J by 5 bases, leaving 10 bases between them. CDR3 length equals 13 residues. Germline assignment: CDR1 SGHRS and CDR2 YFSETQ. The CDR3 here is CASSEGTNNEQFF. As DNA, the CDR3 is TGCGCCAGCAGCGAAGGGACGAACAATGAGCAGTTCTTC. Combining the CDR3 with reference TRBV5-1 and TRBJ2-1 gives the whole variable domain KAGVTQTPRYLIKTRGQQVTLSCSPISGHRSVSWYQQTPGQGLQFLFEYFSETQRNKGNFPGRFSGRQFSNSRSEMNVSTLELGDSALYLCASSEGTNNEQFFGPGTRLTVL.

This sequence joins TRBV30 and TRBJ1-4; unclear D gene. The CDR3 contains 14 residues. Trimming removed 2 bases from V and 5 bases from J, with 12 bases in between. The germline CDR1 and CDR2 sequences are GTSNPN and SVGIG (reference sequence). CDR3 nucleotides: TGTGCCTGGAGTCGAAGGTCCTCCAATGAAAAACTGTTTTTT. This translates into CAWSRRSSNEKLFF.

This clonotype was observed once. The chain recombines TRBV7-2 with TRBJ1-2; D may be TRBD1 (5 bases). Trimming left V 5 bases short and J 7 bases short, with 17 bases between. CDR3 length: 14 residues. Germline CDR1 is SGHTA and CDR2 is FQGNSA. As DNA, the CDR3 is TGTGCCAGCAGCAGTACAAGGGGCGCGGGTGGCTACACCTTC. It yields the protein CASSSTRGAGGYTF. Looking up the rest from reference TRBV7-2 and TRBJ1-2 gives the full variable domain: GAGVSQSPSNKVTEKGKDVELRCDPISGHTALYWYRQSLGQGLEFLIYFQGNSAPDKSGLPSDRFSAERTGGSVSTLTIQRTQQEDSAVYLCASSSTRGAGGYTFGSGTRLTVV.

The V gene is TRBV10-2, the J gene TRBJ2-3, with 8 bases matching TRBD2. This CDR3 has 13 amino acids. CDR1 is WSHSY, CDR2 SAAADI, per germline. V trimming: 3 bases; J trimming: 6 bases; junction bases outside the gene matches: 2. The CDR3 bases are TGCGCCAGCAGTGACCCTAGCGGGGATACGCAGTATTTT. Encoded protein: CASSDPSGDTQYF.

This clonotype turned up a few times. The chain joins TRBV11-2 to TRBJ2-7, with 9 bases identical to TRBD2. The germline gives CDR1 SGHAT, CDR2 FQNNGV. The junction had 6 bases not matched to a gene; V was cut back by 6 bases and J by 3 bases. There are 14 residues in the CDR3. The CDR3 DNA follows: TGTGCCAGCAGTAAACCTAGCGGGGTCTACGAGCAGTACTTC. Its translation: CASSKPSGVYEQYF.

J is TRBJ1-2 and V is TRBV7-9; 8 bases agree with TRBD1. Germline V gene sequence: CDR1 SEHNR, CDR2 FQNEAQ (reference sequence). CDR3 length equals 15 residues. Trimming at V came to 5 bases and at J to 8 bases, leaving 13 bases not matched to a gene. For the CDR3, the DNA is TGTGCCAGCAGCACCCTGAGGACAGGGCGCCTGGGCTACACCTTC. This gives the protein CASSTLRTGRLGYTF.

The gene calls are TRBV30 and TRBJ1-1; D is ambiguous. Deletions cut 2 bases from V and 7 bases from J, with 8 bases between. CDR3 size: 11 residues. CDR1 and CDR2 from the germline V gene are GTSNPN and SVGIG (reference sequence). This CDR3 is CAWSRSDEAFF. CDR3 nucleotide sequence: TGTGCCTGGAGTCGTTCAGATGAAGCTTTCTTT.

In DNA form, the CDR3 reads TGTGCCAGCAGCCAGGCGACAGCCGTAGTAGGAGAGACCCAGTACTTC. Amino acid sequence: CASSQATAVVGETQYF. The rearrangement joins TRBV3-1 to TRBJ2-5; D is possibly TRBD1 (5 bases). CDR1 LGHDT and CDR2 YNNKEL come from the germline V gene (reference sequence). Trimming pared 3 bases from V and 4 bases from J, leaving 18 bases between. CDR3 length equals 16 residues.

The chain carries TRBV10-3 and TRBJ2-7; 8 bases line up with TRBD2. V shed 6 bases and J 7 bases; nucleotides not matched to a gene: 8. The V gene's germline CDR1 is ENHRY and CDR2 SYGVKD. This CDR3 contains 13 residues. CDR3 bases: TGTGCCATCAGACCAGCGGGAGTGGAAGAGCAGTACTTC. Amino acid sequence: CAIRPAGVEEQYF.

The chain has TRBV6-6 and TRBJ2-3; TRBD1 or TRBD2 may be the D gene (7 bases each). Germline assignment: CDR1 MNHNY and CDR2 SVGAGI (reference sequence). Trimming removed 7 bases from V and 2 bases from J, with 16 bases in between. The CDR3 runs to 15 residues. The CDR3 DNA is TGTGCCAGCACCCTCAGGGGGGGATTCACAGATACGCAGTATTTT. Translating it yields CASTLRGGFTDTQYF.

V gene TRBV7-2 combines with J gene TRBJ2-7; D is unresolved. The CDR3 covers 14 residues. V lost 5 bases and J 6 bases, leaving 17 bases between the germline ends. Germline lookup yields CDR1 SGHTA and CDR2 FQGNSA. The CDR3 nucleotides read TGTGCCAGCAGCCCGGTGGGCGCTCCCGCCGAGCAGTACTTC. Protein product: CASSPVGAPAEQYF.

The chain links TRBV7-9 to TRBJ2-7, with D possibly matching TRBD2 (7 bases). The CDR3 has 15 residues. Looked up from germline, CDR1 is SEHNR and CDR2 is FQNEAQ (reference sequence). Trimming took off 1 base at V and 5 bases at J, with 15 bases between the two ends. CDR3 DNA: TGTGCCAGCAGCTTAGAGGGGGGGCGCAGCGACGAGCAGTACTTC. This sequence encodes CASSLEGGRSDEQYF. Full variable domain (rest looked up from reference TRBV7-9 and TRBJ2-7): DTGVSQNPRHKITKRGQNVTFRCDPISEHNRLYWYRQTLGQGPEFLTYFQNEAQLEKSRLLSDRFSAERPKGSFSTLEIQRTEQGDSAMYLCASSLEGGRSDEQYFGPGTRLTVT.

V is TRBV29-1 and J is TRBJ2-7; possibly TRBD1 or TRBD2 for D (6 bases each). CDR3 length: 14 residues. The V end lost 2 bases, the J end lost 6 bases, and 17 bases lay between the germline ends. The germline V gene has CDR1 SQVTM and CDR2 ANQGSEA. CDR3 coding DNA: TGCAGCGTTGAATCCGGGGGCTCCGGCTCCGAGCAGTACTTC. Protein sequence: CSVESGGSGSEQYF.

This chain uses TRBV29-1 with TRBJ2-1, with D possibly matching TRBD1 (5 bases). The CDR3 contains 11 residues. The germline gives CDR1 SQVTM, CDR2 ANQGSEA. The V end lost 7 bases, the J end lost 7 bases, and 11 bases lay between the germline ends. CDR3 region: CSAESGNEQFF. CDR3 coding DNA: TGCAGCGCCGAGTCAGGGAATGAGCAGTTCTTC.

J is TRBJ1-6 and V is TRBV12-3 or TRBV12-4; D gene ambiguous. V lost 1 base, J lost 5 bases, and 9 bases lay in between. The CDR3 is made up of 15 amino acids. The CDR3 DNA reads TGTGCCAGCAGTTTAGGGGAAAGGGATAATTCACCCCTCCACTTT. It encodes CASSLGERDNSPLHF.

V and J are TRBV5-1 and TRBJ2-6; D is unresolved. V lost 0 bases, J lost 0 bases, and 13 bases lay in between. Germline V gene lookup returns CDR1 SGHRS and CDR2 YFSETQ. The CDR3 extends over 18 amino acids. CDR3 loop: CASSLDGGPSSGANVLTF. CDR3 nucleotide sequence: TGCGCCAGCAGCTTGGATGGCGGACCCAGCTCTGGGGCCAACGTCCTGACTTTC. Using reference TRBV5-1 and TRBJ2-6 for the parts outside the CDR3, the full variable domain is KAGVTQTPRYLIKTRGQQVTLSCSPISGHRSVSWYQQTPGQGLQFLFEYFSETQRNKGNFPGRFSGRQFSNSRSEMNVSTLELGDSALYLCASSLDGGPSSGANVLTFGAGSRLTVL.

The chain employs TRBV30 and TRBJ2-5, with 9 positions matching TRBD1. Germline CDR1 GTSNPN, CDR2 SVGIG (reference sequence). This CDR3 contains 14 residues. V lost 1 base to trimming and J lost 7 bases; unmatched junction nucleotides: 7. CDR3: CAWSAGTGKGTQYF. DNA for the CDR3: TGTGCCTGGAGTGCGGGGACAGGGAAGGGGACCCAGTACTTC.

This chain links TRBV7-2 with TRBJ2-7; possible D gene TRBD1, 5 bases. The CDR3 spans 14 residues. The germline V gene encodes CDR1 SGHTA and CDR2 FQGNSA. V lost 4 bases and J 0 bases, leaving 10 bases between the germline ends. As DNA, the CDR3 is TGTGCCAGCAGCTGGGGCAGTTCCTCCTACGAGCAGTACTTC. This encodes CASSWGSSSYEQYF.

The gene calls are TRBV5-4 and TRBJ1-2; TRBD1 matches 8 bases. This CDR3 is built from 14 residues. With 0 bases clipped from V and 9 bases from J, the junction kept 7 bases outside the gene matches. Germline CDR1 and CDR2: SGHNT and YYREEE (reference sequence). CDR3 nucleotides: TGTGCCAGCAGCTTGGTTGAGACAGGGGTTCGCTACACCTTC. This translates into CASSLVETGVRYTF.